This T cell receptor beta chain was documented in a study of T cell responses to AZD1222 COVID-19 vaccine (dated by TCRdb to 2020 to 2022). Background for the entire study: A total of approximately 240 trial participants underwent TCR sequencing, of whom roughly 210 had received two doses of AZD1222 and 26 had received two doses of the MenACWY control vaccine. Enrollment into the trials was organized by age into subgroups of 18-55, 56-69 and 70-plus years, and those subgroups contained roughly 150, 30 and 60 TCR-sequenced participants, respectively. Here is what the overall study found, with its caveats: The 56-69-year group was small, and its depth increase did not reach significance, likely because of low power. CD4 TCRs associated with the vaccine covered the entire spike protein, and the dominant responses were in regions 160-218 and 743-854. Spike-specific TCR breadth and depth rose significantly after two AZD1222 doses compared with day 0 and with MenACWY recipients. Reportedly, almost half of the unique spike-specific TCRs recognized epitopes lying outside the regions that are mutated in the B.1.351 and B.1.1.7 variants. Most participants were white British and females outnumbered males, and the authors suggested that clonal diversity may have been underestimated. Conclusions about previously exposed vaccinees are limited, since just 6 or 7 AZD1222 recipients were seropositive for SARS-CoV-2 at baseline. Because no day 14 peak-response samples were available, the repertoires could be characterized only after the peak T cell response.

The CDR3 runs 14 amino acids, cysteine and phenylalanine included. Only CDR3 DNA is held: 42 bases, read in frame from base 1. V and J lose 5 bases and 3 bases, and a span of 16 bases separates them. Reading the germline V gene gives CDR1 SQVTM and CDR2 ANQGSEA. Points on this clone: The antigen it binds to is not known. No per-base quality is available; no much larger clone lies one base away.

The CDR3 regions of human TCRbeta chains were analyzed by immunosequencing. As for how the authors treated the data: TCRs in the repertoires were compared against a reference library of SARS-CoV-2-specific TCRs that had been generated with the MIRA antigen-specificity platform. Breadth was defined as the fraction of unique TCRs that were SARS-CoV-2-associated, and depth was defined as the fraction of total T cells that were SARS-CoV-2-associated. Using the MIRA data, every spike-specific TCR was mapped to the spike region that the TCR reacted to and assigned to either a CD4 or a CD8 class. Log10-transformed breadth and depth values were compared by one-way ANOVA with Sidak's multiple comparisons tests. TCRdb stores this immuneACCESS table with in-frame sequences only. Part of the clones is absent; in the studies checked, under half of the shortfall reflects unresolved V genes, and no reason is known for the rest. Clone size and the V and J calls come from that table; the DNA yielded D and trimming. The sample records roughly 180,000 clones, roughly nine tenths of which are singletons. More than 1.5% of the sample is held by the ten biggest clonotypes.

The label giving this sample's time point can be read as: about 28 days (+/-7) after the second vaccine dose. AZD1222 recipients whose second dose came at about 4 weeks and those whose second dose came at about 12 weeks were combined into one group, since spike-specific TCR depth and breadth did not differ between the two schedules. Vaccinee samples were obtained from the UK trials COV001 and COV002, which included a single-blind randomized controlled phase 2/3 trial of AZD1222 (ChAdOx1 nCoV-19) in healthy adults. For TCRbeta chain sequencing, PBMC samples from trial participants were taken at day 0 and at day 28 after the second dose.

The receptor was isolated from an adult who received the AZD1222 COVID-19 vaccine. The specimen was peripheral blood, collected 28 days after the second AZD1222 dose. The V and J genes are TRBV29-1 and TRBJ1-2; the D region possibly corresponds to TRBD1 (5 bases align). The nucleotide sequence reads TGCAGCGTTTCCCAGGCTTCGGGGGACTATGGCTACACCTTC. This encodes CSVSQASGDYGYTF.